The entry below describes one T cell receptor (beta chain). Trimming cost V 0 bases and J 0 bases; bases outside gene matches: 3. Germline V gives CDR1 SGHRS, CDR2 YFSETQ. The CDR3 extends over 16 amino acids. The source of the sample is a study of blood T cell repertoires in COVID-19. The table came from immunoSEQ multiplex PCR; TCRdb's copy has only in-frame clones and leaves some out. The table has about 200,000 clones, 86% seen once; the top ten hold 4.5% to 6.5%. The TCR was taken from a man aged 35-49 years with acute COVID-19. Source material: PBMCs or T cells enriched from blood (not recorded which). The chain joins TRBV5-1 to TRBJ2-3; 8 bases match TRBD1. CDR3 DNA sequence: TGCGCCAGCAGCTTGGGACAGGGGAAAAGCACAGATACGCAGTATTTT. Its protein product is CASSLGQGKSTDTQYF.